One and the same sample provided the 13 T cell receptor beta chains below, sequenced in a study of immune characterization of retroperitoneal liposarcoma. MiXCR, run by TCRdb on the PCR reads, gives a single entry per CDR3 protein. The table shows fewer than 9,000 distinct CDR3 sequences, with 30% occurring only once. The sequencing input was blood. The source of these receptors is a male donor with retroperitoneal liposarcoma.

This rearrangement joins TRBV12-3 or TRBV12-4 to TRBJ1-1; 10 bases are shared with TRBD1. The V gene end was trimmed by 4 bases and the J gene end by 4 bases; junction bases not matched to a gene: 12. This CDR3 contains 17 residues. CDR3 region: CASSWTGTGDAGTEAFF. CDR3 nucleotide sequence: TGTGCCAGCAGTTGGACCGGGACAGGGGACGCGGGCACTGAAGCTTTCTTT.

This chain links TRBV6-6 with TRBJ2-1; the D gene could be TRBD1 or TRBD2 (6 bases each). The germline V gene has CDR1 MNHNY and CDR2 SVGAGI (reference sequence). The V and J ends lost 8 bases and 8 bases respectively, with 19 bases between them. The CDR3 loop spans 14 amino acids. CDR3 protein: CASSEGGMVDEQFF. The CDR3 DNA reads TGTGCCAGCTCCGAGGGGGGTATGGTCGATGAGCAGTTCTTC.

This clonotype showed up just a few times. The chain employs TRBV6-1 and TRBJ1-2, with D tentatively TRBD1 (6 bases). With 1 base removed from V and 4 bases from J, the gap between germline ends came to 7 bases. The CDR3 runs 13 residues. Germline lookup yields CDR1 MNHNS and CDR2 SASEGT. The CDR3 region is CASSEEGVYGYTF. As DNA, the CDR3 is TGTGCCAGCAGTGAAGAGGGGGTCTATGGCTACACCTTC.

This clonotype is medium-sized within its sample. The chain links TRBV27 to TRBJ2-1; D possibly corresponds to TRBD2 (5 bases). The J call may be wrong; the DNA end is better matched by TRBJ2-5. CDR3 length: 15 amino acids. Germline assignment: CDR1 MNHEY and CDR2 SMNVEV (reference sequence). CDR3 nucleotide sequence: TGTGCCAGCAGTTTAGGGAGAACCACCCAAGAGACCCAGTACTTC. It yields the protein CASSLGRTTQETQYF.

The chain carries TRBV3-1 and TRBJ2-1; D not certain. Trimming shortened V by 0 bases and J by 10 bases, and 13 bases separated the two germline ends. CDR3 size: 14 residues. Germline V gene data show CDR1 as LGHDT and CDR2 as YNNKEL (reference sequence). CDR3 bases: TGTGCCAGCAGCCAAGAATTTGACCCCACGGAGCAGTTCTTC. Its protein product is CASSQEFDPTEQFF.

The V gene is TRBV7-2, the J gene TRBJ2-1, with no clear D. Per the germline V gene, CDR1 is SGHTA and CDR2 is FQGNSA. The V and J ends lost 3 bases and 10 bases respectively, with 13 bases between them. This CDR3 has 13 residues. CDR3 in DNA: TGTGCCAGCAGCTTTAGGACGCCTCAGGAGCAGTTCTTC. The encoded protein is CASSFRTPQEQFF.

This clonotype was recorded only once. The rearrangement joins TRBV3-1 to TRBJ2-5, with D maybe TRBD1 (6 bases). Germline V gene lookup returns CDR1 LGHDT and CDR2 YNNKEL (reference sequence). V shed 2 bases and J shed 2 bases, with 15 bases lying between them. The length of the CDR3 is 16 residues. CDR3 sequence: CASSQPPTGFQETQYF. CDR3 bases: TGTGCCAGCAGCCAACCCCCGACAGGCTTTCAAGAGACCCAGTACTTC.

This clonotype was counted ten times or more. The V gene is TRBV12-3 or TRBV12-4, the J gene TRBJ2-1; possible D gene TRBD2, 6 bases. V lost 5 bases and J 8 bases, leaving 13 bases between the germline ends. The CDR3 consists of 13 residues. CDR3 in amino acids: CASSADWGDEQFF. DNA of the CDR3: TGTGCCAGCAGTGCGGACTGGGGGGATGAGCAGTTCTTC.

The chain joins TRBV6-6 to TRBJ1-4, with 9 bases lining up with TRBD1. The CDR3 totals 16 residues. V dropped 5 bases and J dropped 1; count of bases not matched to a gene: 5. The germline V gene has CDR1 MNHNY and CDR2 SVGAGI (reference sequence). The chain's CDR3 is CASSRGQGVTNEKLFF. In DNA, the CDR3 is TGTGCCAGCAGTAGGGGACAGGGAGTAACTAATGAAAAACTGTTTTTT.

This sequence joins TRBV25-1 and TRBJ2-1, with D unresolved. Germline CDR1 reads MGHDK; CDR2 reads SYGVNS. The CDR3 is 18 amino acids. Trimming cost V 3 bases and J 2 bases, with 20 bases left between them. The CDR3 DNA follows: TGTGCCAGCAGTGACCCCACCTCGACGGAAGATACCTACAATGAGCAGTTCTTC. Its protein product is CASSDPTSTEDTYNEQFF.

At least ten counts were recorded for this clonotype. The gene calls are TRBV27 and TRBJ1-6; D possibly corresponds to TRBD1 (5 bases). CDR1 and CDR2 from the germline V gene are MNHEY and SMNVEV (reference sequence). This CDR3 is built from 16 residues. Trimming pared 3 bases from V and 0 bases from J, leaving 9 bases between. In nucleotides, the CDR3 is TGTGCCAGCAGTTTGGAGGGGAGCTCCTATAATTCACCCCTCCACTTT. This codes for CASSLEGSSYNSPLHF.

The V gene is TRBV7-2, the J gene TRBJ2-1, with 8 bases lining up with TRBD1. The closer fit of TRBJ2-5 to the DNA end suggests the J call may be wrong. This CDR3 contains 15 residues. The germline V gene has CDR1 SGHTA and CDR2 FQGNSA. This CDR3 is CASSLRTGNQETQYF. Written as DNA, the CDR3 is TGTGCCAGCAGCTTAAGGACAGGGAATCAAGAGACCCAGTACTTC.

The chain joins TRBV6-1 to TRBJ2-3, with a tentative D call TRBD2 (6 bases). The J call may not be correct, given that the DNA end is closer to TRBJ2-1. CDR1 is MNHNS, CDR2 SASEGT, per germline. This CDR3 is built from 15 residues. CDR3 bases: TGTGCCAGCAGTTCCCGGGGAGGAGACTGGGAGACCCAGTTCTTC. It encodes CASSSRGGDWETQFF.